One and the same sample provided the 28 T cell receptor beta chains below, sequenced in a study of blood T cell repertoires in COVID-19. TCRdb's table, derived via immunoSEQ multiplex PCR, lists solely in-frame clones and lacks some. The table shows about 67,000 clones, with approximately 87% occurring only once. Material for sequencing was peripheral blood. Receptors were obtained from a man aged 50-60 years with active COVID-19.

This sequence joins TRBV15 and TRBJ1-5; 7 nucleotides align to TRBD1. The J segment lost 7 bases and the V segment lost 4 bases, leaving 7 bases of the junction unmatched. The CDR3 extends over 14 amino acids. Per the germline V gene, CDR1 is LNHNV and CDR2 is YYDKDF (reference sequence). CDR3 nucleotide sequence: TGTGCCACCAGCACACGACAGGGAGAACAGCCCCAGCATTTT. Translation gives CATSTRQGEQPQHF. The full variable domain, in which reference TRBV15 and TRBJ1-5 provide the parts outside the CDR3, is DAMVIQNPRYQVTQFGKPVTLSCSQTLNHNVMYWYQQKSSQAPKLLFHYYDKDFNNEADTPDNFQSRRPNTSFCFLDIRSPGLGDTAMYLCATSTRQGEQPQHFGDGTRLSIL.

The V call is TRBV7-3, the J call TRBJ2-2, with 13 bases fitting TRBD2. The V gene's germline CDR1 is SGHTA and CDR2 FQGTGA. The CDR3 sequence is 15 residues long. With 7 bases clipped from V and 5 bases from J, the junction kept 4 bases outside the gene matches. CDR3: CASTSGLAGTGELFF. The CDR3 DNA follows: TGTGCCAGCACTTCGGGACTAGCGGGGACCGGGGAGCTGTTTTTT. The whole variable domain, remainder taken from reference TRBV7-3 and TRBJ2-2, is GAGVSQTPSNKVTEKGKYVELRCDPISGHTALYWYRQSLGQGPEFLIYFQGTGAADDSGLPNDRFFAVRPEGSVSTLKIQRTERGDSAVYLCASTSGLAGTGELFFGEGSRLTVL.

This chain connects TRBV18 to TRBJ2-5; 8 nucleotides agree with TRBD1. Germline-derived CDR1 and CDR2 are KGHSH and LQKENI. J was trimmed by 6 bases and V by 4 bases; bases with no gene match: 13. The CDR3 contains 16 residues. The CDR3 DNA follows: TGTGCCAGCTCACTTAATCAAAGGACAGGGTTGAAGACCCAGTACTTC. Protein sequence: CASSLNQRTGLKTQYF.

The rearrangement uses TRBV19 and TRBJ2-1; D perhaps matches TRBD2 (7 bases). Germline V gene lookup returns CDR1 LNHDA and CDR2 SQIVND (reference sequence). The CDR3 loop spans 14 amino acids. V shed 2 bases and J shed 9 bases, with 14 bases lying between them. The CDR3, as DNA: TGTGCCAGTAGTATATTGGGGGGGGGCAGTGAGCAGTTCTTC. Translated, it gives CASSILGGGSEQFF.

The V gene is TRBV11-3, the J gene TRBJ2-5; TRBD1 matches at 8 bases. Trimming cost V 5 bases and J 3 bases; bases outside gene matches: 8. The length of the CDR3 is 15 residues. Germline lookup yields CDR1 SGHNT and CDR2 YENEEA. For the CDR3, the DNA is TGTGCCAGCAGCCCTTGGACAGGGTGGGAAGAGACCCAGTACTTC. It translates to CASSPWTGWEETQYF.

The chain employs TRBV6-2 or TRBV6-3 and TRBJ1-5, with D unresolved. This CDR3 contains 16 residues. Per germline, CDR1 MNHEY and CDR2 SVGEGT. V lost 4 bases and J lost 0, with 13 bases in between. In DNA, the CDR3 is TGTGCCAGCAGTTCCCCGACAATTCATAGCAATCAGCCCCAGCATTTT. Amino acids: CASSSPTIHSNQPQHF.

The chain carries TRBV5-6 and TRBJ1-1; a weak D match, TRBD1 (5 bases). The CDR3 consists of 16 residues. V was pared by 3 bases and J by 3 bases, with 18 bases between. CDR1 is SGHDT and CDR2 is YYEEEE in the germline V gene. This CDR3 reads CASSSGFQGWYTEAFF. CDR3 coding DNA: TGTGCCAGCAGCTCCGGGTTCCAGGGATGGTACACTGAAGCTTTCTTT.

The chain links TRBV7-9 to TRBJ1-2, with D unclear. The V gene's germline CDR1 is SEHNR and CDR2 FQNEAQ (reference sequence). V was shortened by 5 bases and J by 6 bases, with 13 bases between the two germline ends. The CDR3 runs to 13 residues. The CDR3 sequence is CASSLSGVDGYTF. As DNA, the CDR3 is TGTGCCAGCAGCCTCAGCGGGGTGGATGGCTACACCTTC.

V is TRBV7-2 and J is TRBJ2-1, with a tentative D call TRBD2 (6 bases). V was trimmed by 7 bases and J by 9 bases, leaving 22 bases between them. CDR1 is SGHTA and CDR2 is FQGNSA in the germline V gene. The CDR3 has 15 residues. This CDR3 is CASNLGGALRFEQFF. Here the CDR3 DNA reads TGTGCCAGCAACCTAGGAGGGGCCCTTCGATTTGAGCAGTTCTTC. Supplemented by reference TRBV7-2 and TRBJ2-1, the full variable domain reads GAGVSQSPSNKVTEKGKDVELRCDPISGHTALYWYRQSLGQGLEFLIYFQGNSAPDKSGLPSDRFSAERTGGSVSTLTIQRTQQEDSAVYLCASNLGGALRFEQFFGPGTRLTVL.

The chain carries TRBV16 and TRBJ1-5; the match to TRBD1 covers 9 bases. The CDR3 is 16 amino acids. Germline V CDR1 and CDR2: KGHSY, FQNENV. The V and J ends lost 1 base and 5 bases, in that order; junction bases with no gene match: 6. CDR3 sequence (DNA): TGTGCCAGCAGCCAATACCGGGACAGGGTCGATCAGCCCCAGCATTTT. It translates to CASSQYRDRVDQPQHF.

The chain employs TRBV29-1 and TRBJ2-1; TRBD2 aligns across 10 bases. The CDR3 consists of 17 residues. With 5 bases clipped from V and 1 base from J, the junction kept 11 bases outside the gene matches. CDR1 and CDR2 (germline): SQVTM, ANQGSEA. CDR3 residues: CSVPRTSGRMSYNEQFF. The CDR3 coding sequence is TGCAGCGTTCCGAGGACTAGCGGTCGGATGTCCTACAATGAGCAGTTCTTC.

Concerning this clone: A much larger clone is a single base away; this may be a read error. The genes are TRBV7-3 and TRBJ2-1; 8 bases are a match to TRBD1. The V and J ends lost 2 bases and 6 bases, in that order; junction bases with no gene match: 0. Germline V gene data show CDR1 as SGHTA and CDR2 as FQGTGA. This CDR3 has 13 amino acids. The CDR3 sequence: CASSLDRGNEQFF. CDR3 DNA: TGTGCCAGCAGCTTAGACAGGGGCAATGAGCAGTTCTTC.

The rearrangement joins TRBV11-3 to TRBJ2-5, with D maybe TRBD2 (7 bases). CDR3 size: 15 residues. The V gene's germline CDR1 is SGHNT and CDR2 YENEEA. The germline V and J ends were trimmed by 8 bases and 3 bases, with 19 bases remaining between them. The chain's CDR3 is CASGWRGPVEETQYF. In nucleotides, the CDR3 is TGTGCCAGCGGCTGGCGGGGGCCGGTGGAAGAGACCCAGTACTTC.

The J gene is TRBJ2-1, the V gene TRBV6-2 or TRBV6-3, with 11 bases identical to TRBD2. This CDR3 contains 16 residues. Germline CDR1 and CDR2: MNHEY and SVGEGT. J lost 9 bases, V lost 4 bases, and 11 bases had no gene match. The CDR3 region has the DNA TGTGCCAGCAGTTCCCAACTAGCGGGGGAGCTTGGTGAGCAGTTCTTC. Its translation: CASSSQLAGELGEQFF.

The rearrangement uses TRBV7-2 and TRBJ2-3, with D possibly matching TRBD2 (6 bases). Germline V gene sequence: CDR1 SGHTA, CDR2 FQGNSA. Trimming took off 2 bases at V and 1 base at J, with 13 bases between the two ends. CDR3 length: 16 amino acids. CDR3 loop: CASSLRRGGGTDTQYF. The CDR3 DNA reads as TGTGCCAGCAGCTTAAGGCGGGGTGGAGGCACAGATACGCAGTATTTT.

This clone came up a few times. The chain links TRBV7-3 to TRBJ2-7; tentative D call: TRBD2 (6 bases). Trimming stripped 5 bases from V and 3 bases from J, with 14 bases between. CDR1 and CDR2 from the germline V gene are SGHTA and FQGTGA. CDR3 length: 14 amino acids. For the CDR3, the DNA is TGTGCCAGCAGCCGACTAGTCGACTACTACGAGCAGTACTTC. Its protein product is CASSRLVDYYEQYF. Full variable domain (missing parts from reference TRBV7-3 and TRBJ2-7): GAGVSQTPSNKVTEKGKYVELRCDPISGHTALYWYRQSLGQGPEFLIYFQGTGAADDSGLPNDRFFAVRPEGSVSTLKIQRTERGDSAVYLCASSRLVDYYEQYFGPGTRLTVT.

CDR3 residues: CASSISGGNEQFF. For the CDR3, the DNA is TGTGCCAGTAGTATTTCGGGGGGCAATGAGCAGTTCTTC. The rearrangement links TRBV19 to TRBJ2-1; 7 bases agree with TRBD2. This CDR3 is 13 amino acids long. Germline V lookup: CDR1 LNHDA, CDR2 SQIVND (reference sequence). The J segment lost 6 bases and the V segment lost 3 bases, leaving 2 bases of the junction unmatched. Together with reference TRBV19 and TRBJ2-1, the CDR3 gives the full variable domain: DGGITQSPKYLFRKEGQNVTLSCEQNLNHDAMYWYRQDPGQGLRLIYYSQIVNDFQKGDIAEGYSVSREKKESFPLTVTSAQKNPTAFYLCASSISGGNEQFFGPGTRLTVL.

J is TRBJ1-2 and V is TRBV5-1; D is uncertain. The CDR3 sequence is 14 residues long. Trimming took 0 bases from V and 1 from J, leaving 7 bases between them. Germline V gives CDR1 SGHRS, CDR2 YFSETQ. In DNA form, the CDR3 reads TGCGCCAGCAGCTTGGGACTTTATAACTATGGCTACACCTTC. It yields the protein CASSLGLYNYGYTF.

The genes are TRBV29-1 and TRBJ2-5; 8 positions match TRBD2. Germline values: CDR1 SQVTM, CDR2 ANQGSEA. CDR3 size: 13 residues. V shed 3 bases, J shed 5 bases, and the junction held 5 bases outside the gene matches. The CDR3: CSVDNSGAETQYF. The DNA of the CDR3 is TGCAGCGTTGATAATAGCGGGGCCGAGACCCAGTACTTC.

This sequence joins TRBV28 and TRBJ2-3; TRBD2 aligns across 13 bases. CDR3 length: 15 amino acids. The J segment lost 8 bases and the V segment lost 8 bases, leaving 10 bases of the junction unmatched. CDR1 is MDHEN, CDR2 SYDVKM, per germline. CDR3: CASARTSGSASTQYF. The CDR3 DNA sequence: TGTGCCAGCGCGAGGACTAGCGGGAGTGCTTCTACGCAGTATTTT. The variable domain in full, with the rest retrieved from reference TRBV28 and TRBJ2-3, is DVKVTQSSRYLVKRTGEKVFLECVQDMDHENMFWYRQDPGLGLRLIYFSYDVKMKEKGDIPEGYSVSREKKERFSLILESASTNQTSMYLCASARTSGSASTQYFGPGTRLTVL.

The CDR3 DNA follows: TGCGCCAGCAGCTTAGGGGACACCCGGAACTATGGCTACACCTTC. Translating it yields CASSLGDTRNYGYTF. The chain couples TRBV5-1 to TRBJ1-2, with a weak D call TRBD1 (6 bases). The V gene's germline CDR1 is SGHRS and CDR2 YFSETQ. The CDR3 loop spans 15 amino acids. V lost 2 bases to trimming and J lost 2 bases, with 13 bases between them.

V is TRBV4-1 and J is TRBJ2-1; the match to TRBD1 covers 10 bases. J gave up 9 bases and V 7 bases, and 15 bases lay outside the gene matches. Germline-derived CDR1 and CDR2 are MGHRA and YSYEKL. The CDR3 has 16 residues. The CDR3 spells CASTLRLGQGVGEQFF. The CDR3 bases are TGCGCCAGCACCTTAAGATTAGGACAGGGGGTTGGTGAGCAGTTCTTC.

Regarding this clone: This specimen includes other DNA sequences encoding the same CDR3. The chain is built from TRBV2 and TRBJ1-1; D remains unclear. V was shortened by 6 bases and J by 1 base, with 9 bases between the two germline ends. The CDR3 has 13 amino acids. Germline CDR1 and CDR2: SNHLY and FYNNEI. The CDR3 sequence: CASRQGRNTEAFF. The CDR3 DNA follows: TGTGCCAGCAGACAAGGGAGGAACACTGAAGCTTTCTTT.

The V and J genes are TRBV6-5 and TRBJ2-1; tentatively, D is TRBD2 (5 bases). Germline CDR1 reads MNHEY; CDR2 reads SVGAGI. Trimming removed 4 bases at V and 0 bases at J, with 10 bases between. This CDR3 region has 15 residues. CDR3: CASSLNRGSYNEQFF. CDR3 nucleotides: TGTGCCAGCAGTTTAAACCGGGGCTCCTACAATGAGCAGTTCTTC.

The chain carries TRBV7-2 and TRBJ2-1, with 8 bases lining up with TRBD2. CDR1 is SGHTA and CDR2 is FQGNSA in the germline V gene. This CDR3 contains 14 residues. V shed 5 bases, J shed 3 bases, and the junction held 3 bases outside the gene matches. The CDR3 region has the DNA TGTGCCAGCAGCCGGGGGGGGATCTACAATGAGCAGTTCTTC. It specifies CASSRGGIYNEQFF.

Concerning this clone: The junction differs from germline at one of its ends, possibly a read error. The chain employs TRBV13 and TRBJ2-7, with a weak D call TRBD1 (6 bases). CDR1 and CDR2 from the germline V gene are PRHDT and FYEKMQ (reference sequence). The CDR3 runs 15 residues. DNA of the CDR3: TGTGCCAGCAGTTTCACTCCACAGGGATCCTCCGAGCAGTACTTC. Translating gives CASSFTPQGSSEQYF.

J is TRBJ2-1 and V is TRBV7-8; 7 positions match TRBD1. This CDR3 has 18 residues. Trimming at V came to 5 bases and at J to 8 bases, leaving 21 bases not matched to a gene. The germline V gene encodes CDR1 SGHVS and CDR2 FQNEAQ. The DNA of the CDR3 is TGTGCCAGCAGCCCCCGACAGGGTGAGTGGCTGAGTAATTATGAGCAGTTCTTC. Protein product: CASSPRQGEWLSNYEQFF. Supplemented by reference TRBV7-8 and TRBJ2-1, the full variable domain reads GAGVSQSPRYKVAKRGQDVALRCDPISGHVSLFWYQQALGQGPEFLTYFQNEAQLDKSGLPSDRFFAERPEGSVSTLKIQRTQQEDSAVYLCASSPRQGEWLSNYEQFFGPGTRLTVL.

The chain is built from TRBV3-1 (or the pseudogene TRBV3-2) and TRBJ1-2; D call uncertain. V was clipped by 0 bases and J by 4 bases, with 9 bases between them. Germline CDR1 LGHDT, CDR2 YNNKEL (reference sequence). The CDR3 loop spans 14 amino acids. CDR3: CASSQDLSSYGYTF. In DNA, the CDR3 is TGTGCCAGCAGCCAAGATTTGAGTTCCTATGGCTACACCTTC.